Below, 10 T cell receptor beta chains from the same sample are listed, as sequenced in a study of patients and donors after allogeneic stem cell transplantation. MiXCR was run by TCRdb on the RT-PCR reads, yielding one entry per CDR3 protein. Of some 200,000 distinct CDR3 sequences in the sample, approximately 41% were seen once. What was sequenced was blood, either unsorted or a sorted T cell fraction (not recorded which). All receptors derive from a human donor who was either an allogeneic HSCT recipient or a stem cell or donor lymphocyte infusion donor (not recorded which). It is not recorded whose cells these are; they may come from a transplant donor.

The V call is TRBV27, the J call TRBJ2-5, with 7 bases matching TRBD1. The ends lost 6 bases at V and 1 base at J; junction bases unmatched: 2. In germline, CDR1 is MNHEY, CDR2 SMNVEV (reference sequence). There are 13 residues in the CDR3. CDR3 amino acids: CASRGQLQETQYF. The CDR3 DNA is TGTGCCAGCAGGGGACAGCTCCAAGAGACCCAGTACTTC.

The J gene is TRBJ1-1, the V gene TRBV14; D unclear. The CDR3 has 13 amino acids. Germline V gives CDR1 SGHDN, CDR2 FVKESK. V was shortened by 1 base and J by 7 bases, with 10 bases between the two germline ends. Here the CDR3 DNA reads TGTGCCAGCAGCCAAGTTTCGGGTATTGAAGCTTTCTTT. Protein product: CASSQVSGIEAFF.

The V gene is TRBV4-2, the J gene TRBJ2-3, with 10 bases lining up with TRBD2. The junction had 9 bases not matched to a gene; V was cut back by 1 base and J by 2 bases. Per the germline V gene, CDR1 is LGHNA and CDR2 is YNFKEQ. This CDR3 has 18 amino acids. The CDR3 DNA sequence: TGTGCCAGCAGCCAAGGATCCGGGACTAGCGCCTACACAGATACGCAGTATTTT. This encodes CASSQGSGTSAYTDTQYF.

This clonotype was seen a few times. The chain couples TRBV29-1 to TRBJ2-7; 7 bases agree with TRBD1. The CDR3 sequence is 13 residues long. Germline CDR1 and CDR2: SQVTM and ANQGSEA. Losses at the gene ends were 4 bases for V and 0 bases for J; bases not matched to a gene: 3. This CDR3 reads CSVVGQPSYEQYF. The CDR3 DNA reads as TGCAGCGTTGTGGGACAGCCCTCCTACGAGCAGTACTTC.

The gene calls are TRBV28 and TRBJ1-1; D is unclear. This CDR3 has 15 residues. V lost 6 bases and J lost 1, with 15 bases in between. The germline CDR1 and CDR2 sequences are MDHEN and SYDVKM. CDR3 amino acids: CASSPTIPANTEAFF. The DNA of the CDR3 is TGTGCCAGCAGCCCCACCATCCCGGCGAACACTGAAGCTTTCTTT.

The chain carries TRBV20-1 and TRBJ1-6, with 7 bases fitting TRBD1. V dropped 2 bases and J dropped 7; count of bases not matched to a gene: 5. CDR1 and CDR2 (germline): DFQATT, SNEGSKA (reference sequence). There are 14 residues in the CDR3. The CDR3 loop reads CSARRDSGNSPLHF. The CDR3 region has the DNA TGCAGTGCTAGAAGGGACAGTGGGAATTCACCCCTCCACTTT.

The V and J genes are TRBV6-2 or TRBV6-3 and TRBJ1-1; possible D gene TRBD1, 5 bases. The V gene lost 6 bases and the J gene lost 4 bases, with 21 bases spanning the gap. The CDR3 has 16 residues. Germline V gene lookup returns CDR1 MNHEY and CDR2 SVGEGT. CDR3 in amino acids: CASRRLFRGEVTEAFF. CDR3 nucleotides: TGTGCCAGCAGACGATTGTTCCGGGGGGAGGTCACTGAAGCTTTCTTT.

This clonotype showed up just a few times. The chain links TRBV6-2 or TRBV6-3 to TRBJ1-1; possibly TRBD1 for D (6 bases). V was trimmed by 6 bases and J by 7 bases, leaving 12 bases between them. The CDR3 consists of 12 residues. From germline, CDR1 is MNHEY and CDR2 SVGEGT. CDR3 amino acids: CASRTGEVEAFF. The CDR3 bases are TGTGCCAGCAGGACAGGAGAGGTTGAAGCTTTCTTT.

This rearrangement joins TRBV4-3 to TRBJ1-2, with TRBD1 identical over 7 bases. Germline CDR1 reads LGHNA; CDR2 reads YSLEER. Trimming cost V 0 bases and J 3 bases; bases outside gene matches: 4. There are 15 residues in the CDR3. For the CDR3, the DNA is TGCGCCAGCAGCCAAGAGGGCAGGGGGGACTATGGCTACACCTTC. Translated: CASSQEGRGDYGYTF.

The genes are TRBV20-1 and TRBJ1-1; D remains ambiguous. This CDR3 region has 11 residues. Between the trimmed V and J ends, which lost 6 bases and 2 bases, there was a span of 7 bases. CDR1 DFQATT and CDR2 SNEGSKA come from the germline V gene (reference sequence). CDR3 sequence (DNA): TGCAGTGCACCGCAAAACACTGAAGCTTTCTTT. Translation: CSAPQNTEAFF.